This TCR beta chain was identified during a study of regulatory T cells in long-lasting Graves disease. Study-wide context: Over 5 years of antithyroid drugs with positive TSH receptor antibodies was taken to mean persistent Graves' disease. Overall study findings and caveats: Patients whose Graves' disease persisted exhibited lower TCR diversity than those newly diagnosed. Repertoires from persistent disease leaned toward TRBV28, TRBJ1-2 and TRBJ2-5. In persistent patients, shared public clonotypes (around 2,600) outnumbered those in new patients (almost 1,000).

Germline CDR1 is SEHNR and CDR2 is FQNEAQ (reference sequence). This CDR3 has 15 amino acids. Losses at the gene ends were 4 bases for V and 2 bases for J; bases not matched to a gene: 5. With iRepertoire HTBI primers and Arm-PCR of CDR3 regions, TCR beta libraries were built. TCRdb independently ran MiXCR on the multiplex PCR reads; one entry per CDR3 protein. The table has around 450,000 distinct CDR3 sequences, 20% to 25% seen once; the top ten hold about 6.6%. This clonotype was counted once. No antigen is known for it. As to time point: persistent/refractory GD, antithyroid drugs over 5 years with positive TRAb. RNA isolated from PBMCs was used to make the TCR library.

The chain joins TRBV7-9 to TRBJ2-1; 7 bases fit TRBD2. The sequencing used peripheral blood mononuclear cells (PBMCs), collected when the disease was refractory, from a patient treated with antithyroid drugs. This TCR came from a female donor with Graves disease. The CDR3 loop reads CASSSFRGAYNEQFF. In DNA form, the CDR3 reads TGTGCCAGCAGCTCTTTCCGGGGGGCCTACAATGAGCAGTTCTTC.